Shown below are 2 T cell receptor beta chains from a single sample sequenced in a study of blood T cell repertoires in COVID-19. Sequenced by immunoSEQ multiplex PCR; TCRdb stores in-frame clones only, minus some. Of about 230,000 clones in the sample, 80% to 85% were seen once. The sample comprised peripheral blood. These receptors came from a woman aged 80 or over with active or convalescent COVID-19.

This rearrangement joins TRBV7-6 to TRBJ2-6; TRBD1 matches 12 bases. Per germline, CDR1 SGHVS and CDR2 FNYEAQ. The CDR3 has 18 residues. Unmatched junction bases numbered 1, after V lost 1 base and J lost 0 bases. CDR3 sequence: CASSLGGQGASGANVLTF. The CDR3 DNA is TGTGCCAGCAGCTTAGGGGGACAGGGGGCCTCTGGGGCCAACGTCCTGACTTTC.

The V and J genes are TRBV19 and TRBJ1-5, with no clear D. The CDR3 sequence is 15 residues long. Germline CDR1 is LNHDA and CDR2 is SQIVND (reference sequence). The germline V and J ends were trimmed by 6 bases and 6 bases, with 18 bases remaining between them. This CDR3 is CASSRDGMRAQPQHF. The CDR3 nucleotides are TGTGCCAGTAGCCGTGACGGGATGAGGGCTCAGCCCCAGCATTTT.